This T cell receptor beta chain was recovered during a study of blood T cell repertoires in COVID-19 (dated by TCRdb to 2020 to 2022). Context from the whole study: Samples from collaborators originated in the United States, Italy and Spain and spanned both the acute and convalescent phases of COVID-19. The sample metadata nearly always contained a de-identified subject ID, COVID-19 status, age in years and sex. A freely available public database, intended as a resource for researchers studying the immune response to SARS-CoV-2, is where the repertoires were released. The material from the prospective study consisted of cDNA or gDNA derived from T cells, B-cell-depleted T cells, or PBMCs. The dataset comprised deeply sampled blood TCRbeta repertoires from subjects exposed to, actively infected with, or recovered from COVID-19. The samples were drawn from two sources: the first 160 participants of the ongoing ImmuneRACE study, and approximately 1,300 subjects contributed by 6 global collaborators. Where available, HLA class I and class II types were taken from metadata supplied by the sample provider and were not determined by assay-based typing. What the authors observed across the whole study: The quantity of clinical and demographic metadata differed by source and by participant and was supplied without curation.

TCRbeta CDR3 regions were amplified from genomic DNA using the immunoSEQ Assay, a bias-controlled multiplex PCR. For the original study's pipeline: The number of nucleated cells in each sample was estimated from the amplification of reference gene primers within the assay. To quantify the absolute abundance of each unique TCRbeta CDR3 rearrangement, sequence reads were collapsed and filtered. For each sample, productive Simpson clonality was calculated by taking the square root of Simpson's diversity index across productive rearrangements. TCRdb took over this immuneACCESS table, retaining in-frame rearrangements with V and J assigned. Such tables are incomplete; in checked studies, under half of the missing clones stem from an unresolved V gene, and the remainder is unexplained. That table supplies the V and J calls and clone size; D and trimming were determined from the DNA. The sample records roughly 340,000 clones, roughly 90% of which are singletons. Approximately 3% of the sample is in the top ten clones.

In Seattle, one collaborating source enrolled patients while the infection was active and tracked those patients longitudinally over the course of disease. Each collaborating institution followed its own protocols to collect whole blood in K2EDTA tubes. For TCRbeta analysis, collaborators shipped samples as frozen whole blood, isolated PBMCs, or DNA extracted from either of those sample types. Deletion took 1 base off V and 0 bases off J, with a span of 9 bases between the germline ends. Reading from cysteine to phenylalanine, the CDR3 counts 16 amino acids. The retained sequence is limited to the CDR3, 48 bases, with the frame set at the first base. According to the germline V gene, CDR1 reads KGHDR and CDR2 reads SFDVKD. This clone was detected only once. Its antigen has not been determined. No base quality information exists; no much larger clone differs at one position.

The rearranged segments are TRBV24-1 and TRBJ1-3; the D gene assignment is ambiguous. The source material was peripheral blood. This receptor was identified in a woman aged 25 to 45 with COVID-19, enrolled during active disease. The CDR3 loop reads CATSDFLRYSGNTIYF. The base sequence is TGTGCCACCAGTGATTTTCTGAGATACTCTGGAAACACCATATATTTT.